One T cell receptor beta chain is described in this entry. This clonotype has a count of ten or more. The specificity of this receptor is unknown. Per-base quality was not reported, and no clone a single base away is much larger than it. The data originate from a study of T cells after yellow fever vaccination (dated by TCRdb to the late 2010s). Regarding the study in general: Libraries from fractions with low cell numbers were prepared with the SMART-Seq v4 Ultra Low Input RNA kit. To track T-cell clones before and after primary and booster YFV17D yellow fever vaccination, bulk TCR alpha and beta repertoires were sequenced longitudinally. Two healthy male donors made up the cohort, one aged 18 to 30 years and the other aged 30 to 39 years. Blood was collected at multiple timepoints before and after primary and secondary immunization, and bulk PBMC replicates and cell subsets were isolated.

Points the paper makes about the study in general: Because the study included only a couple of donors, the extent to which the findings can be generalized is limited. Compared with the primary T-cell response, the secondary T-cell response was faster but weaker, reaching its peak on day 5 rather than on day 15. Computational filtering was needed because FACS-sorted repertoires could contain abundant contaminating clonotypes from the bulk population. A small fraction of clonotypes appeared in both the CD4 and CD8 compartments, likely as a result of convergent recombination. After the booster, most of the clones that had expanded following primary vaccination were detected again (roughly 96% of CD4 and around 87% of CD8), which suggests that memory was broadly maintained.

Ends trimmed: V by 3 bases, J by 6 bases; bases unmatched to a gene: 7. CDR1 and CDR2, looked up from the germline V gene, are SGHAT and FQNNGV. The CDR3 runs 15 residues from the cysteine to the phenylalanine. Only the CDR3 part of the read is kept: 45 bases, read in frame from the first base. TCR cDNA was synthesized by 5'RACE template switching, which introduced a universal primer site and unique molecular identifiers. Priming of cDNA synthesis was performed from both the TCR alpha and TCR beta constant segments. Two PCR steps were used to amplify libraries, with sample barcodes and sequencing adapters being added in the second step. Sequencing of libraries was performed on Illumina HiSeq 2500 (2x100 bp) or NovaSeq (2x150 bp). From the authors' description of their analysis: MIGEC handled demultiplexing of reads and collapsing into UMI consensus sequences, while MiXCR performed V(D)J alignment. Vaccine-responding clonotypes were identified with edgeR using replicate PBMC samples, with FDR below 0.01 and a log2 fold change above 5 up to day 15 being required. Each bulk clonotype was labeled CD4 or CD8 based on which sequenced repertoire, CD4 or CD8, contained the clonotype at higher abundance. TCRdb ran its own pipeline on the public reads, namely fastp trimming at Q25 and MiXCR clone calling, and kept in-frame beta chains. Entries that share a CDR3 protein sequence are merged under the most common genes and DNA. These V and J calls are TCRdb output, not the study's own analysis. The sample table records over 45,000 distinct CDR3 sequences; around 6.9% of these occur just once. Around 44% of the sample is in the top ten clones.

Taken with the paper, the label for treatment or condition translates to: live attenuated yellow fever vaccine strain. A standard Ficoll-Paque protocol was used to isolate PBMCs from peripheral blood. Dynabeads CD4 and CD8 positive selection kits were used to isolate the CD4 and CD8 T-cell fractions. TriZol was used to extract RNA from bulk PBMCs, from CD4 and CD8 fractions, and from dextramer-positive and dextramer-negative fractions. Sequenced material: CD8+ T cells sorted from PBMCs, taken on the day of the first yellow fever vaccination. The sequence came from a man between 18 and 35 years old who received the YFV17D yellow fever vaccine. Rearrangement joined TRBV11-2 to TRBJ2-3; 9 central nucleotides agree with TRBD2. The DNA reads as follows: TGTGCCAGCAGCTTCGGGGCGGGGGGGCCGGATACGCAGTATTTT. Protein translation: CASSFGAGGPDTQYF.